The entry that follows covers one TCR beta chain sequence. The repertoire was sequenced with immunoSEQ multiplex PCR; TCRdb's copy has only in-frame clones and lacks some. The table has under 200,000 clones, about four fifths seen once; the top ten hold 3.6%. This sample was included in a study of blood T cell repertoires in COVID-19. The germline V gene has CDR1 SGHRS and CDR2 YFSETQ. J was trimmed by 2 bases and V by 7 bases; bases with no gene match: 7. The CDR3 covers 14 residues. The receptor was derived from a woman between 50 and 59 years old in a cohort exposed to, infected with or recovered from COVID-19 (not recorded which). The rearrangement uses TRBV5-1 and TRBJ2-3; TRBD2 aligns across 7 bases. Sequenced material: PBMCs or T cells enriched from blood (not recorded which). The CDR3 DNA is TGCGCCAGCTACCCTAGCGGCCCCACAGATACGCAGTATTTT. Translated, it gives CASYPSGPTDTQYF.